Shown below are 29 T cell receptor beta chains from a single sample sequenced in a study of shared clonotypes between healthy human individuals. Some clones are missing from TCRdb's copy, which holds only in-frame ones; the method was immunoSEQ multiplex PCR. The sample consists of about 1 million clones, about 75% of them appearing once. Sequenced input: memory CD4+ T cells sorted from blood. Subset reported: CD45RA-negative fraction. These receptors all stem from a young man in good health.

This clone was counted once. The CDR3 protein is CASSLDSLSSGNTIYF. As DNA, the CDR3 is TGTGCCAGCAGCTTGGACAGCCTAAGCTCTGGAAACACCATATATTTT. The V call is TRBV11-2, the J call TRBJ1-3; maybe TRBD1 (6 bases). V was clipped by 3 bases and J by 0 bases, with 12 bases between them. The CDR3 spans 16 residues. Germline loops: CDR1 SGHAT, CDR2 FQNNGV.

The chain recombines TRBV2 with TRBJ2-7, with 8 bases fitting TRBD1. V dropped 7 bases and J dropped 0; count of bases not matched to a gene: 5. Germline CDR1 and CDR2: SNHLY and FYNNEI. CDR3 length: 14 residues. The CDR3 protein is CASTDRGHSYEQYF. The CDR3 coding sequence is TGTGCCAGCACCGACAGGGGACACTCCTACGAGCAGTACTTC.

This clone was observed a single time. CDR3 bases: TGCGCCAGCAGCACATCAGGGAGCTCCTATAATTCACCCCTCCACTTT. Encoded protein: CASSTSGSSYNSPLHF. This chain connects TRBV5-1 to TRBJ1-6; possibly TRBD1 for D (5 bases). CDR3 size: 16 residues. CDR1 and CDR2 (germline): SGHRS, YFSETQ. V was cut by 4 bases and J by 0 bases, with 11 bases left in between.

With respect to this clone: Its ends do not fully match the called genes, so a read error is possible. The CDR3 DNA reads TGTGCTAGCAGCTTAGGAGCGGGAGGGCCTTTAGAGACCCAGTACTTC. Amino acid sequence: CASSLGAGGPLETQYF. The chain couples TRBV7-7 to TRBJ2-5; 10 nucleotides align to TRBD2. Germline loops: CDR1 SSHAT, CDR2 FNYEAQ (reference sequence). The CDR3 is 16 residues long.

This chain connects TRBV10-1 to TRBJ1-2, with D unresolved. The V gene's germline CDR1 is WNHNN and CDR2 SYGVQD (reference sequence). Trimming took off 3 bases at V and 4 bases at J, with 9 bases between the two ends. This CDR3 contains 13 residues. This CDR3 reads CASSESVAYGYTF. As DNA, the CDR3 is TGCGCCAGCAGTGAATCCGTGGCCTATGGCTACACCTTC.

Concerning this clone: Other nucleotide sequences in the sample specify the same CDR3. V is TRBV28 and J is TRBJ1-5; 9 bases fit TRBD1. J gave up 2 bases and V 8 bases, and 7 bases lay outside the gene matches. The CDR3 spans 15 residues. Germline assignment: CDR1 MDHEN and CDR2 SYDVKM. The CDR3, as DNA: TGTGCCAGCCGAACAGGGGGCGCAGGCAATCAGCCCCAGCATTTT. As protein: CASRTGGAGNQPQHF.

The chain uses TRBV18 and TRBJ2-7, with D hard to call. The germline V gene encodes CDR1 KGHSH and CDR2 LQKENI. V was pared by 2 bases and J by 7 bases, with 15 bases between. This CDR3 is built from 14 residues. The CDR3: CASSPGQDGREQYF. CDR3 sequence (DNA): TGTGCCAGCTCACCAGGCCAGGATGGGCGAGAGCAGTACTTC.

The V and J genes are TRBV5-1 and TRBJ1-5; TRBD1 might be the D (6 bases). Deletions cut 4 bases from V and 6 bases from J, with 11 bases between. The germline CDR1 and CDR2 sequences are SGHRS and YFSETQ. The CDR3 consists of 13 residues. CDR3 loop: CASSPGAGQPQHF. The CDR3 DNA sequence: TGCGCCAGCAGCCCGGGGGCTGGTCAGCCCCAGCATTTT.

To note about this clone: Other nucleotide sequences in the sample specify the same CDR3. The chain combines TRBV7-2 with TRBJ2-7, with a weak D call TRBD1 (6 bases). Germline V gene data show CDR1 as SGHTA and CDR2 as FQGNSA. V shed 1 base and J shed 9 bases, with 10 bases lying between them. The CDR3 contains 12 residues. CDR3 sequence (DNA): TGTGCCAGCAGCTTAGTGGGGGCGGGGCAGTACTTC. Protein: CASSLVGAGQYF.

The V call is TRBV30, the J call TRBJ2-2, with 11 bases that match TRBD2. Germline V CDR1 and CDR2: GTSNPN, SVGIG (reference sequence). V shed 3 bases and J 6 bases; nucleotides not matched to a gene: 0. The CDR3 loop spans 13 amino acids. The CDR3 reads CAWRLAGAGELFF. CDR3 bases: TGTGCCTGGAGACTAGCGGGAGCCGGGGAGCTGTTTTTT. Complete variable domain (other parts from reference TRBV30 and TRBJ2-2): SQTIHQWPATLVQPVGSPLSLECTVEGTSNPNLYWYRQAAGRGLQLLFYSVGIGQISSEVPQNLSASRPQDRQFILSSKKLLLSDSGFYLCAWRLAGAGELFFGEGSRLTVL.

V and J are TRBV2 and TRBJ2-7, with a weak D call TRBD1 (5 bases). The CDR3 is 15 residues long. Trimming took 1 base from V and 3 from J, leaving 13 bases between them. Germline V lookup: CDR1 SNHLY, CDR2 FYNNEI. CDR3 DNA sequence: TGTGCCAGCAGTGAAGTCCAGGGTTTATACTACGAGCAGTACTTC. As protein: CASSEVQGLYYEQYF. Combining the CDR3 with reference TRBV2 and TRBJ2-7 gives the whole variable domain EPEVTQTPSHQVTQMGQEVILRCVPISNHLYFYWYRQILGQKVEFLVSFYNNEISEKSEIFDDQFSVERPDGSNFTLKIRSTKLEDSAMYFCASSEVQGLYYEQYFGPGTRLTVT.

This clone was picked up many times. J is TRBJ1-2 and V is TRBV28; D is uncertain. The germline CDR1 and CDR2 sequences are MDHEN and SYDVKM. The CDR3 has 14 amino acids. Trimming took 7 bases from V and 4 from J, leaving 16 bases between them. The CDR3: CASTPSTYSYGYTF. As DNA, the CDR3 is TGTGCCAGCACCCCCTCGACGTACAGCTATGGCTACACCTTC.

The chain carries TRBV5-1 and TRBJ1-6; D is ambiguous. Germline loops: CDR1 SGHRS, CDR2 YFSETQ. V was pared by 2 bases and J by 7 bases, with 13 bases between. The CDR3 is 15 residues long. DNA for the CDR3: TGCGCCAGCAGCTTCGACGGGAGCCAAAATTCACCCCTCCACTTT. Protein product: CASSFDGSQNSPLHF.

This rearrangement joins TRBV4-2 to TRBJ2-3; TRBD2 aligns across 10 bases. Germline V lookup: CDR1 LGHNA, CDR2 YNFKEQ. The CDR3 extends over 16 amino acids. The trim removed 3 bases at V and 8 bases at J, leaving 11 bases unmatched. CDR3 sequence: CASSHSSGGGFGTQYF. The CDR3 DNA reads TGTGCCAGCAGCCATAGCAGCGGGGGGGGATTCGGTACGCAGTATTTT.

This rearrangement joins TRBV6-6 to TRBJ1-2, with D possibly being TRBD1 (5 bases). V shed 6 bases and J shed 6 bases, with 17 bases lying between them. CDR3 length: 14 amino acids. Germline V lookup: CDR1 MNHNY, CDR2 SVGAGI (reference sequence). The DNA of the CDR3 is TGTGCCAGCAGCCCCCCTTCTGGGGGGGATGGCTACACCTTC. It is translated as CASSPPSGGDGYTF.

As concerns this clone: Other DNA sequences in the sample encode the same CDR3. The J gene is TRBJ2-4, the V gene TRBV5-1, with D possibly being TRBD1 or TRBD2 (5 bases each). This CDR3 is built from 15 residues. V lost 0 bases and J 2 bases, leaving 9 bases between the germline ends. Germline CDR1 SGHRS, CDR2 YFSETQ. The CDR3 sequence is CASSLAGGTKNIQYF. CDR3 DNA sequence: TGCGCCAGCAGCTTGGCTGGGGGAACCAAAAACATTCAGTACTTC. Based on the CDR3 plus reference TRBV5-1 and TRBJ2-4, the full variable domain is KAGVTQTPRYLIKTRGQQVTLSCSPISGHRSVSWYQQTPGQGLQFLFEYFSETQRNKGNFPGRFSGRQFSNSRSEMNVSTLELGDSALYLCASSLAGGTKNIQYFGAGTRLSVL.

This chain's CDR3 is CASGPPGYTQYF. The CDR3 DNA reads TGTGCTAGTGGTCCCCCGGGATATACGCAGTATTTT. The gene calls are TRBV12-5 and TRBJ2-3; D might be TRBD2 (5 bases). Germline CDR1 reads LGHNT; CDR2 reads FRNRAP. The germline V and J ends were trimmed by 5 bases and 7 bases, with 10 bases remaining between them. CDR3 size: 12 residues. Using reference TRBV12-5 and TRBJ2-3 for the parts outside the CDR3, the full variable domain is DARVTQTPRHKVTEMGQEVTMRCQPILGHNTVFWYRQTMMQGLELLAYFRNRAPLDDSGMPKDRFSAEMPDATLATLKIQPSEPRDSAVYFCASGPPGYTQYFGPGTRLTVL.

The J gene is TRBJ2-7, the V gene TRBV7-9; the D gene is possibly TRBD1 (6 bases). This CDR3 is built from 14 residues. The V gene lost 5 bases and the J gene lost 3 bases, with 14 bases spanning the gap. Germline CDR1 SEHNR, CDR2 FQNEAQ (reference sequence). The CDR3 loop reads CASSPRQASYEQYF. The DNA of the CDR3 is TGTGCCAGCAGCCCTCGACAGGCCAGCTACGAGCAGTACTTC. Combining the CDR3 with reference TRBV7-9 and TRBJ2-7 gives the whole variable domain DTGVSQNPRHKITKRGQNVTFRCDPISEHNRLYWYRQTLGQGPEFLTYFQNEAQLEKSRLLSDRFSAERPKGSFSTLEIQRTEQGDSAMYLCASSPRQASYEQYFGPGTRLTVT.

This clone was counted between two and nine times. The chain couples TRBV10-3 to TRBJ2-1; 7 nucleotides agree with TRBD2. This CDR3 has 12 residues. With V trimmed by 7 bases and J by 8 bases, 5 bases remained unmatched. The germline gives CDR1 ENHRY, CDR2 SYGVKD. The CDR3 DNA sequence: TGTGCCATCAAGCGCGGGAGCGATGAGCAGTTCTTC. This codes for CAIKRGSDEQFF.

This chain uses TRBV2 with TRBJ2-6, with TRBD1 identical over 7 bases. CDR3 length: 18 residues. V lost 7 bases and J lost 0; bases outside the gene matches: 12. Germline values: CDR1 SNHLY, CDR2 FYNNEI. This CDR3 is CASMGWDSFISGANVLTF. CDR3 sequence (DNA): TGTGCCAGCATGGGGTGGGACAGCTTTATCTCTGGGGCCAACGTCCTGACTTTC.

The genes are TRBV12-5 and TRBJ2-7; the match to TRBD1 covers 8 bases. This CDR3 has 14 residues. With 6 bases clipped from V and 5 bases from J, the junction kept 9 bases outside the gene matches. From germline, CDR1 is LGHNT and CDR2 FRNRAP. The CDR3 spells CASGHRDRYHEQYF. The CDR3 DNA reads as TGTGCTAGTGGACACCGGGACAGGTACCACGAGCAGTACTTC.

The rearrangement links TRBV18 to TRBJ1-4; 12 bases are shared with TRBD1. The V gene's germline CDR1 is KGHSH and CDR2 LQKENI. This CDR3 is built from 17 residues. V trimming: 3 bases; J trimming: 1 base; junction bases outside the gene matches: 3. The CDR3 DNA sequence: TGTGCCAGCTCACCGGGACAGGGGGCAGGAACTAATGAAAAACTGTTTTTT. Encoded protein: CASSPGQGAGTNEKLFF.

The rearrangement links TRBV7-2 to TRBJ2-5; 12 bases are shared with TRBD2. Germline V gene lookup returns CDR1 SGHTA and CDR2 FQGNSA. V lost 5 bases to trimming and J lost 5 bases; unmatched junction nucleotides: 6. The CDR3 contains 15 residues. CDR3 DNA: TGTGCCAGCAGCCCAAGGACTAGCGGGATCGAGACCCAGTACTTC. Protein: CASSPRTSGIETQYF.

This chain uses TRBV2 with TRBJ1-5; D is uncertain. Germline CDR1 SNHLY, CDR2 FYNNEI. This CDR3 region has 11 residues. V was shortened by 6 bases and J by 5 bases, with 5 bases between the two germline ends. The CDR3 region is CASSLDQPQHF. The CDR3 nucleotides read TGTGCCAGCAGCCTGGATCAGCCCCAGCATTTT.

The genes are TRBV6-1 and TRBJ2-1; the match to TRBD2 covers 12 bases. Germline CDR1 is MNHNS and CDR2 is SASEGT. This CDR3 spans 15 amino acids. The V segment lost 2 bases and the J segment 7 bases; nucleotides outside the gene matches: 3. The CDR3 region has the DNA TGTGCCAGCAGTGAACAGCTAGCGGGGGGGAATGAGCAGTTCTTC. It translates to CASSEQLAGGNEQFF.

The CDR3 is CASSLVVAGGDEQFF. The CDR3 nucleotides are TGTGCCAGCAGCTTAGTGGTAGCGGGAGGCGATGAGCAGTTCTTC. The gene calls are TRBV11-2 and TRBJ2-1; 10 bases match TRBD2. V lost 1 base and J lost 8; bases outside the gene matches: 5. Per the germline V gene, CDR1 is SGHAT and CDR2 is FQNNGV. This CDR3 is built from 15 residues.

This chain uses TRBV6-5 with TRBJ1-2; no reliable D call. V lost 5 bases, J lost 6 bases, and 16 bases lay in between. The CDR3 has 14 residues. Germline V CDR1 and CDR2: MNHEY, SVGAGI. The CDR3 sequence is CASSPPGIYNGYTF. The CDR3 nucleotides read TGTGCCAGCAGTCCCCCGGGCATCTACAATGGCTACACCTTC.

In this sample, this clone turned up once. The chain joins TRBV12-5 to TRBJ2-7; D may be TRBD2 (6 bases). The germline V gene has CDR1 LGHNT and CDR2 FRNRAP. Trimming pared 2 bases from V and 3 bases from J, leaving 17 bases between. This CDR3 contains 16 residues. The DNA for the CDR3 is TGTGCTAGTGGTTTGACTGTACCGGGACTCCTCTACGAGCAGTACTTC. Translation gives CASGLTVPGLLYEQYF.

This chain connects TRBV6-5 to TRBJ1-2; D not certain. The CDR3 loop spans 16 amino acids. The germline gives CDR1 MNHEY, CDR2 SVGAGI. V lost 0 bases and J 1 base, leaving 12 bases between the germline ends. CDR3 nucleotide sequence: TGTGCCAGCAGTTACTCCGGGAGACCGGTTAACTATGGCTACACCTTC. Translated: CASSYSGRPVNYGYTF.